In its sample, the clone carrying this T cell receptor beta chain was seen a few times. Its antigen is unidentified. The source of the sample is a study of beta chain features in type 1 diabetes. Whole-study results and caveats: cDNA-based reads could over-represent cells with high TCR expression.

The study reverse transcribed the entire isolated RNA, so it sequenced expressed TCRB transcripts. Generated by immunoSEQ multiplex PCR, the TCRdb table keeps only in-frame clones and is missing some. Here the sample spans under 450,000 clones, approximately 15% being singletons. Sequencing used naive CD4+ T cells from blood. This sequence was found in a man under 40 in good health.

The CDR3: CASSSGGGRYEQYV. CDR3 bases: TGTGCCAGCAGCTCCGGGGGCGGGAGATACGAGCAGTACGTC. The rearrangement uses TRBV7-9 and TRBJ2-7, with a possible D match to TRBD2 (7 bases). From germline, CDR1 is SEHNR and CDR2 FQNEAQ (reference sequence). The CDR3 extends over 14 amino acids. The V and J ends lost 4 bases and 4 bases respectively, with 14 bases between them.